This T cell receptor beta chain was recorded in a study of shared clonotypes between healthy human individuals. Study-level findings and limits: Clonotype sharing across several donors was observed for around 4.8% of naive CD4 clonotypes. Non-shared clonotypes showed lower generation probabilities than clonotypes common to all four donors.

Deep was the level used in running the assay. It was across several immunoSEQ plates that each subset's genomic DNA was evenly split. Assay: immunoSEQ multiplex PCR; the TCRdb copy retains only in-frame clones and omits some. The profile covers millions of clones, with more than 90% appearing a single time and under 0.15% taken by the ten largest. The germline V gene has CDR1 SGHRS and CDR2 YFSETQ. There are 11 residues in the CDR3. Trimming took 0 bases from V and 8 from J, leaving 5 bases between them. A word on this clone: Its antigen remains unidentified.

What was sequenced was naive CD4+ T cells sorted from blood. As to subset: CD45RA+ positively selected. This sequence joins TRBV5-1 and TRBJ2-5, with D possibly being TRBD2 (5 bases). The sequence came from a man aged 18-30 years in good health. The CDR3 DNA is TGCGCCAGCAGCTTGGCGGGAACCCAGTACTTC. Translation: CASSLAGTQYF.